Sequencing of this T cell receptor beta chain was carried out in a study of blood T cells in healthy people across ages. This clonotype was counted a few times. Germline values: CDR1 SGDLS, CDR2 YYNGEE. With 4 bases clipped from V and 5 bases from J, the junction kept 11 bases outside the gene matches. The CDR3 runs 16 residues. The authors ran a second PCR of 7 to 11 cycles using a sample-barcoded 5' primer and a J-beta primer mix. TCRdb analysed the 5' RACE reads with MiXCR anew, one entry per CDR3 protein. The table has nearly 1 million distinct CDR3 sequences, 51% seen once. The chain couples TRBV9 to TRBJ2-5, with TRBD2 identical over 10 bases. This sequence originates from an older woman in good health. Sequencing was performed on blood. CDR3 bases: TGTGCCAGCAGCCCGCGCCTAGCGGGAGCGGGGGAGACCCAGTACTTC. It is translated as CASSPRLAGAGETQYF.